What follows are 14 T cell receptor beta chains derived from one specimen sequenced in a study of blood T cell repertoires in COVID-19. Method: immunoSEQ multiplex PCR; TCRdb's copy keeps in-frame clones and lacks some. The sample lists 120,000 to 150,000 clones, roughly four fifths seen once, with 3.4% in the top ten. Sample: PBMCs or T cells enriched from blood (not recorded which). These receptors were collected from a woman in her forties or fifties with acute COVID-19.

The chain carries TRBV3-1 (or the pseudogene TRBV3-2) and TRBJ2-5; 14 bases align to TRBD2. The ends lost 2 bases at V and 1 base at J; junction bases unmatched: 3. The germline V gene has CDR1 LGHDT and CDR2 YNNKEL (reference sequence). This CDR3 has 17 amino acids. The CDR3 protein is CASSQRTSGRPQETQYF. The CDR3, as DNA: TGTGCCAGCAGCCAACGGACTAGCGGGAGGCCCCAAGAGACCCAGTACTTC.

The chain employs TRBV23-1 and TRBJ1-1, with 7 bases aligning to TRBD1. TRBV23-1 is sorted into the ORF group, with uncertain function. V was clipped by 7 bases and J by 5 bases; unmatched bases: 19. CDR3 size: 17 residues. This chain's CDR3 is CASNRHTRAGGETEAFF. For the CDR3, the DNA is TGCGCCAGCAATCGTCACACCCGGGCAGGGGGTGAGACTGAAGCTTTCTTT.

This clone has only one observation. The chain recombines TRBV7-9 with TRBJ1-2; D is unresolved. Trimming shortened V by 3 bases and J by 5 bases, and 16 bases separated the two germline ends. The CDR3 has 15 residues. CDR1 is SEHNR and CDR2 is FQNEAQ in the germline V gene (reference sequence). CDR3 DNA sequence: TGTGCCAGCAGCTTGGAGGTGTCTGCGGATTATGGCTACACCTTC. Amino acids: CASSLEVSADYGYTF.

The chain couples TRBV15 to TRBJ1-2, with 8 bases identical to TRBD1. Germline CDR1 is LNHNV and CDR2 is YYDKDF (reference sequence). The CDR3 is 16 residues long. The V and J ends lost 0 bases and 8 bases, in that order; junction bases with no gene match: 11. This CDR3 reads CATSRDKGGPGGGYTF. In nucleotides, the CDR3 is TGTGCCACCAGCAGAGATAAAGGAGGGCCAGGGGGCGGCTACACCTTC. The variable domain in full, completed from reference TRBV15 and TRBJ1-2, reads DAMVIQNPRYQVTQFGKPVTLSCSQTLNHNVMYWYQQKSSQAPKLLFHYYDKDFNNEADTPDNFQSRRPNTSFCFLDIRSPGLGDTAMYLCATSRDKGGPGGGYTFGSGTRLTVV.

The chain employs TRBV7-2 and TRBJ2-2, with TRBD2 matching over 10 bases. J was trimmed by 4 bases and V by 4 bases; bases with no gene match: 3. This CDR3 is built from 15 residues. CDR1 SGHTA and CDR2 FQGNSA come from the germline V gene. The CDR3 spells CASSYGTSVTGELFF. CDR3 nucleotide sequence: TGTGCCAGCAGCTACGGGACTAGCGTCACCGGGGAGCTGTTTTTT.

This clone turned up a few times. The chain carries TRBV5-1 and TRBJ2-5; 8 nucleotides agree with TRBD2. With 0 bases clipped from V and 1 base from J, the junction kept 5 bases outside the gene matches. CDR1 is SGHRS and CDR2 is YFSETQ in the germline V gene. The CDR3 sequence is 16 residues long. The DNA of the CDR3 is TGCGCCAGCAGCTTGGCGGGTACTAGCGGCCAAGAGACCCAGTACTTC. Amino acid sequence: CASSLAGTSGQETQYF.

This chain links TRBV7-2 with TRBJ2-1; 7 bases align to TRBD1. The ends lost 10 bases at V and 4 bases at J; junction bases unmatched: 13. Germline CDR1 is SGHTA and CDR2 is FQGNSA. The length of the CDR3 is 15 residues. CDR3 nucleotides: TGTGCCACCAAATACCGGACAGGAACTTACAATGAGCAGTTCTTC. The encoded protein is CATKYRTGTYNEQFF.

A single count supports this clone. The chain employs TRBV5-4 and TRBJ2-7; 9 bases fit TRBD2. Germline V gives CDR1 SGHNT, CDR2 YYREEE (reference sequence). The CDR3 is made up of 15 amino acids. The ends lost 4 bases at V and 5 bases at J; junction bases unmatched: 10. CDR3 protein: CASSPGGGRADEQYF. In DNA, the CDR3 is TGTGCCAGCAGCCCGGGGGGCGGGAGGGCTGACGAGCAGTACTTC.

Comments on this clone: The junction does not match germline at one end; this may be a read error. The genes are TRBV12-3 or TRBV12-4 and TRBJ2-7, with a weak D call TRBD1 (6 bases). The CDR3 totals 13 residues. CDR3 loop: CASSLQGPLRADF. The CDR3 nucleotides read TGTGCCAGCAGTTTACAGGGGCCCCTACGAGCAGACTTC.

The chain links TRBV19 to TRBJ1-6; D possibly corresponds to TRBD1 (5 bases). The CDR3 extends over 13 amino acids. With 10 bases removed from V and 6 bases from J, the gap between germline ends came to 13 bases. Germline lookup yields CDR1 LNHDA and CDR2 SQIVND (reference sequence). CDR3 sequence reads: CATSGDRNSPLHF. The CDR3 bases are TGTGCCACCTCGGGGGACCGTAATTCACCCCTCCACTTT. The full variable domain, in which reference TRBV19 and TRBJ1-6 provide the parts outside the CDR3, is DGGITQSPKYLFRKEGQNVTLSCEQNLNHDAMYWYRQDPGQGLRLIYYSQIVNDFQKGDIAEGYSVSREKKESFPLTVTSAQKNPTAFYLCATSGDRNSPLHFGNGTRLTVT.

The V gene is TRBV30, the J gene TRBJ1-4; TRBD1 might be the D (5 bases). With 0 bases removed from V and 5 bases from J, the gap between germline ends came to 10 bases. The germline V gene encodes CDR1 GTSNPN and CDR2 SVGIG (reference sequence). This CDR3 region has 14 residues. In DNA, the CDR3 is TGTGCCTGGAGTGTAACGGGGGGGAATGAAAAACTGTTTTTT. Translated, it gives CAWSVTGGNEKLFF. Complete variable domain (other parts from reference TRBV30 and TRBJ1-4): SQTIHQWPATLVQPVGSPLSLECTVEGTSNPNLYWYRQAAGRGLQLLFYSVGIGQISSEVPQNLSASRPQDRQFILSSKKLLLSDSGFYLCAWSVTGGNEKLFFGSGTQLSVL.

V gene TRBV2 combines with J gene TRBJ2-7, with a possible D match to TRBD1 (5 bases). The germline V gene encodes CDR1 SNHLY and CDR2 FYNNEI. The length of the CDR3 is 15 residues. Trimming left V 3 bases short and J 6 bases short, with 18 bases between. The CDR3 loop reads CASSESGFSSGEQYF. CDR3 bases: TGTGCCAGCAGTGAGTCAGGGTTCAGCAGTGGCGAGCAGTACTTC. Together with reference TRBV2 and TRBJ2-7, the CDR3 gives the full variable domain: EPEVTQTPSHQVTQMGQEVILRCVPISNHLYFYWYRQILGQKVEFLVSFYNNEISEKSEIFDDQFSVERPDGSNFTLKIRSTKLEDSAMYFCASSESGFSSGEQYFGPGTRLTVT.

The rearrangement links TRBV2 to TRBJ2-2, with 8 bases that match TRBD1. Looked up from germline, CDR1 is SNHLY and CDR2 is FYNNEI. V lost 8 bases to trimming and J lost 0 bases; unmatched junction nucleotides: 17. The CDR3 consists of 19 residues. The DNA for the CDR3 is TGTGCCAGCGGGATCGATGGGGACAGGCTGTTATCGAACACCGGGGAGCTGTTTTTT. Protein product: CASGIDGDRLLSNTGELFF.

This chain connects TRBV28 to TRBJ2-7, with 9 bases aligning to TRBD1. Losses at the gene ends were 5 bases for V and 5 bases for J; bases not matched to a gene: 16. The CDR3 consists of 17 residues. CDR1 and CDR2 (germline): MDHEN, SYDVKM. CDR3 DNA sequence: TGTGCCAGCAGTACCCCTCCGGGACAGGGATCTCCCCACGAGCAGTACTTC. Its protein product is CASSTPPGQGSPHEQYF.